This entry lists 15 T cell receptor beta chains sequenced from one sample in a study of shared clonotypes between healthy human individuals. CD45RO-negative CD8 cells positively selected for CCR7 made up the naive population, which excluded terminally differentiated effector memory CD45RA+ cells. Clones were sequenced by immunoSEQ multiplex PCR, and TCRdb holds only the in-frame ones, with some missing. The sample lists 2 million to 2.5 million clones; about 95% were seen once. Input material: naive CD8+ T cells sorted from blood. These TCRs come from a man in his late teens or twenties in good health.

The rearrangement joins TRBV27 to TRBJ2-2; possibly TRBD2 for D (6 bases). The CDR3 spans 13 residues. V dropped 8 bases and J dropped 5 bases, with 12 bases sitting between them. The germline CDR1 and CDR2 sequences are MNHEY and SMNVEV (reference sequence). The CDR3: CASETGGTGELFF. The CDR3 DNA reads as TGTGCCAGCGAAACTGGAGGGACCGGGGAGCTGTTTTTT.

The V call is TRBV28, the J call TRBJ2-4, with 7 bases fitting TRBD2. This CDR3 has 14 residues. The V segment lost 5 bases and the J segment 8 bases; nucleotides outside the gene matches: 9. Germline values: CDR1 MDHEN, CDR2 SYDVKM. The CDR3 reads CASSASRGSDIQYF. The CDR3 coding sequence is TGTGCCAGCAGTGCTTCGCGGGGGAGTGACATTCAGTACTTC.

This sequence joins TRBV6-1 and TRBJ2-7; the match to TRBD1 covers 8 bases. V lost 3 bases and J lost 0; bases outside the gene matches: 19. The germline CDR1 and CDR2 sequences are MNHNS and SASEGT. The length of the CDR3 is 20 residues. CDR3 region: CASSDGIQGAESVGSYEQYF. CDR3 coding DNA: TGTGCCAGCAGTGATGGGATTCAGGGGGCGGAGTCCGTCGGCTCCTACGAGCAGTACTTC.

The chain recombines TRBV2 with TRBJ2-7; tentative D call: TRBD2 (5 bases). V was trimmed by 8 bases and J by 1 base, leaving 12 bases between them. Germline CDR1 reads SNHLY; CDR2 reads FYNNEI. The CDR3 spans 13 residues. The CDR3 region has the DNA TGTGCCAGCGTACAGAGCGGATCCTACGAGCAGTACTTC. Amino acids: CASVQSGSYEQYF.

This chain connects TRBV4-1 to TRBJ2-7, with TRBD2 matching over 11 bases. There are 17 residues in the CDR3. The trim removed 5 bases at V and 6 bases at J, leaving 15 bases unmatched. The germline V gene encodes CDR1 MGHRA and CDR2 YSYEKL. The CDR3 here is CASSDDFGLAGGGEQYF. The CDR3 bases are TGCGCCAGCAGCGACGATTTTGGTCTAGCGGGAGGCGGCGAGCAGTACTTC.

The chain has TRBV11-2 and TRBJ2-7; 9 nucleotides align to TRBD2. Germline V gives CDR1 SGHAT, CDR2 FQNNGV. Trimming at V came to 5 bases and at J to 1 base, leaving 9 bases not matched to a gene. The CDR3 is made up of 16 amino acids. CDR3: CASSPTGLAFSYEQYF. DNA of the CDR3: TGTGCCAGCAGCCCCACGGGACTAGCATTTTCCTACGAGCAGTACTTC.

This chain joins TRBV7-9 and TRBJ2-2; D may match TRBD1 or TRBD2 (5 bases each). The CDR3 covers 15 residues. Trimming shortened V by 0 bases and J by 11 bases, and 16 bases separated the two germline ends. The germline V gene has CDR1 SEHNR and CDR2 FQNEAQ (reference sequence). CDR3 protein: CASSLAGDARGELFF. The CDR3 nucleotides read TGTGCCAGCAGCTTAGCGGGGGACGCGAGGGGCGAGCTGTTTTTT.

In DNA, the CDR3 is TGTGCCAGCAGTAGTGCGGGGGCTGGTGAAAAACTGTTTTTT. Translating it yields CASSSAGAGEKLFF. The genes are TRBV6-6 and TRBJ1-4; D possibly corresponds to TRBD1 (6 bases). The CDR3 sequence is 14 residues long. The V gene lost 5 bases and the J gene lost 7 bases, with 14 bases spanning the gap. The germline CDR1 and CDR2 sequences are MNHNY and SVGAGI (reference sequence).

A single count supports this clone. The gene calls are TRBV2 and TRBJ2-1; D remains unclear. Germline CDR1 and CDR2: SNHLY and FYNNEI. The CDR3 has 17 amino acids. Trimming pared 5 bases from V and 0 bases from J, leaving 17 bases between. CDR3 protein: CASSTHPKGSSYNEQFF. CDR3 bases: TGTGCCAGCAGTACCCACCCCAAGGGCTCCTCCTACAATGAGCAGTTCTTC.

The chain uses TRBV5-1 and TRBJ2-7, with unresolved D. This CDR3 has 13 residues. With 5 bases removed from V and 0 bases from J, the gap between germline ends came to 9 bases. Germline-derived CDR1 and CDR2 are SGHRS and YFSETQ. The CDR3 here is CASRDQASYEQYF. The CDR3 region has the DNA TGCGCCAGCAGGGATCAAGCCTCCTACGAGCAGTACTTC.

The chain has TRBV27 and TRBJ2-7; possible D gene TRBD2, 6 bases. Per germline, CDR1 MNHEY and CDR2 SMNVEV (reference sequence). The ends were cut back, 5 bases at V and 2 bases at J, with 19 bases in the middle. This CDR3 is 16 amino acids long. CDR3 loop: CASSPSIGGKTYEQYF. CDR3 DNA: TGTGCCAGCAGTCCCAGCATTGGCGGGAAGACCTACGAGCAGTACTTC.

CDR3 DNA sequence: TGTGCCAGCAGCTACCCAATAGGACTAACTGAAGCTTTCTTT. Its protein product is CASSYPIGLTEAFF. V is TRBV11-2 and J is TRBJ1-1; the D is unclear. V was shortened by 4 bases and J by 5 bases, with 14 bases between the two germline ends. This CDR3 contains 14 residues. Germline assignment: CDR1 SGHAT and CDR2 FQNNGV. Using reference TRBV11-2 and TRBJ1-1 for the parts outside the CDR3, the full variable domain is EAGVAQSPRYKIIEKRQSVAFWCNPISGHATLYWYQQILGQGPKLLIQFQNNGVVDDSQLPKDRFSAERLKGVDSTLKIQPAKLEDSAVYLCASSYPIGLTEAFFGQGTRLTVV.

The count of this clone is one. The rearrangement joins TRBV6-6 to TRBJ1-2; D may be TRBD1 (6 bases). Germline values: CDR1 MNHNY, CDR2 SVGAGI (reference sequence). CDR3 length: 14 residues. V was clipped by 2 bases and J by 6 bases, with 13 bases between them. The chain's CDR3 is CASSYAGQGHGYTF. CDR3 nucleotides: TGTGCCAGCAGTTACGCGGGGCAGGGGCATGGCTACACCTTC.

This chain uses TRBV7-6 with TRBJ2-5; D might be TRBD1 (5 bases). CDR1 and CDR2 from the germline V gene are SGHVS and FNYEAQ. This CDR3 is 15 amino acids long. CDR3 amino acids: CVSFAGSETKETQYF. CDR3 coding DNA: TGTGTGTCCTTTGCAGGGTCAGAAACTAAAGAGACCCAGTACTTC.

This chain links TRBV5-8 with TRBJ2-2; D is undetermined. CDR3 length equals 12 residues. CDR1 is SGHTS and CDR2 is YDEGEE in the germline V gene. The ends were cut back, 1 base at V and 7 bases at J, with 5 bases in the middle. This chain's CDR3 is CASSLYGGELFF. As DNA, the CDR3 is TGTGCCAGCAGCTTGTACGGCGGGGAGCTGTTTTTT.